This is a list of T cell receptor beta chains from one sample in a study of T cell responses to AZD1222 COVID-19 vaccine. The table came from immunoSEQ multiplex PCR; TCRdb's copy has only in-frame clones and leaves some out. The sample has 150,000 to 200,000 clones; about 90% are singletons. Sequencing used peripheral blood, obtained 28 days after the second AZD1222 dose. Receptor source: an adult who received the AZD1222 COVID-19 vaccine. The CDR3 runs from the conserved cysteine through the conserved F or W. A D gene is named only where the DNA matches it firmly. Rows may omit the clone size; those that give it use once, few, many or a size class.

J gene | clone size | V gene | D gene | CDR3 protein | CDR3 DNA
TRBJ2-1 | NA | TRBV10-1 | TRBD2 | CATGTSGSNEQFF | TGCGCCACGGGGACTAGCGGGAGTAATGAGCAGTTCTTC
TRBJ2-7 | NA | TRBV11-3 | TRBD1 | CASSLDRGREQYF | TGTGCCAGCAGCTTAGACAGGGGGCGCGAGCAGTACTTC
TRBJ2-1 | NA | TRBV3-1/TRBV3-2 | TRBD2 | CASSDTSGGAGEQFF | TGTGCCAGCAGCGACACTAGCGGGGGGGCGGGTGAGCAGTTCTTC
TRBJ1-5 | NA | TRBV7-2 | NA | CASSLWSGGNQPQHF | TGTGCCAGCAGCTTATGGTCAGGCGGCAATCAGCCCCAGCATTTT
TRBJ1-3 | NA | TRBV10-1 | NA | CASSGGTRNTIYF | TGCGCCAGCAGTGGAGGGACTCGAAACACCATATATTTT
TRBJ1-3 | NA | TRBV14 | NA | CASSPTHQTASGNTIYF | TGTGCCAGCAGCCCAACCCACCAAACGGCCTCTGGAAACACCATATATTTT
TRBJ1-6 | NA | TRBV19 | NA | CASRRGAQAGSYNSPLHF | TGTGCCAGTAGACGAGGGGCCCAGGCGGGCTCCTATAATTCACCCCTCCACTTT
TRBJ2-1 | NA | TRBV5-4 | TRBD2 | CASSFRSGGAYNEQFF | TGTGCCAGCAGCTTTAGAAGCGGGGGGGCCTACAATGAGCAGTTCTTC
TRBJ2-1 | once | TRBV4-2 | NA | CASSQGGGLREYNEQFF | TGTGCCAGCAGCCAGGGAGGGGGACTTCGGGAATACAATGAGCAGTTCTTC
TRBJ1-5 | NA | TRBV4-1 | TRBD1 | CASSTGTGRNQPQHF | TGCGCCAGCAGCACCGGGACAGGGCGAAATCAGCCCCAGCATTTT
TRBJ1-1 | NA | TRBV28 | NA | CASSRPRGRDTEAFF | TGTGCCAGCAGTCGGCCACGGGGGCGCGACACTGAAGCTTTCTTT
TRBJ2-1 | NA | TRBV19 | NA | CASSIGRLSSYNEQFF | TGTGCCAGTAGTATAGGGCGTCTGAGCTCCTACAATGAGCAGTTCTTC
TRBJ1-5 | NA | TRBV10-3 | NA | CAISESGGQRQPQHF | TGTGCCATCAGTGAGTCTGGGGGGCAGCGTCAGCCCCAGCATTTT
TRBJ1-2 | NA | TRBV12-3/TRBV12-4 | NA | CASSSGYGYTF | TGTGCCAGCAGTTCGGGGTATGGCTACACCTTC
TRBJ1-4 | NA | TRBV5-1 | NA | CASSLDRWEKLFF | TGCGCCAGCAGCTTGGATAGGTGGGAAAAACTGTTTTTT
TRBJ2-7 | NA | TRBV11-2 | TRBD1 | CASSATTGVGEQYF | TGTGCCAGCAGCGCAACGACAGGGGTGGGGGAGCAGTACTTC
TRBJ1-2 | once | TRBV27 | NA | CASSFWRNYGYTF | TGTGCCAGCAGTTTTTGGAGAAACTATGGCTACACCTTC
TRBJ2-2 | NA | TRBV7-2 | NA | CASSLTPVTGELFF | TGTGCCAGCAGCTTAACCCCGGTCACCGGGGAGCTGTTTTTT
TRBJ1-4 | NA | TRBV7-6 | TRBD1 | CASSSQDRGFEEKLFF | TGTGCCAGCAGCTCCCAGGACAGGGGGTTCGAAGAAAAACTGTTTTTT
TRBJ1-2 | NA | TRBV7-2 | NA | CASSPGQNYGYTF | TGTGCCAGCAGCCCGGGACAAAACTATGGCTACACCTTC
TRBJ2-5 | NA | TRBV5-1 | NA | CASSPLTRAGVETQYF | TGCGCCAGCAGCCCACTGACTAGGGCAGGAGTGGAGACCCAGTACTTC
TRBJ2-7 | NA | TRBV5-1 | NA | CASSLARTLGGTYEQYF | TGCGCCAGCAGCTTGGCCCGCACGTTGGGAGGTACCTACGAGCAGTACTTC
TRBJ2-5 | NA | TRBV14 | NA | CASSQGAGSALGETQYF | TGTGCCAGCAGCCAAGGAGCAGGGTCGGCCCTCGGGGAGACCCAGTACTTC
TRBJ2-2 | NA | TRBV3-1/TRBV3-2 | NA | CASSQGLAYTGELFF | TGTGCCAGCAGCCAAGGCCTAGCGTACACCGGGGAGCTGTTTTTT
TRBJ1-1 | NA | TRBV11-2 | NA | CASSLEGAGTEAFF | TGTGCCAGCAGCTTAGAAGGGGCGGGCACTGAAGCTTTCTTT
TRBJ1-3 | NA | TRBV5-1 | NA | CASSLVAGEGNTIYF | TGCGCCAGCAGCTTGGTGGCAGGCGAAGGAAACACCATATATTTT
TRBJ2-7 | NA | TRBV3-1/TRBV3-2 | TRBD2 | CASGRGGGGGYEQYF | TGTGCCAGCGGAAGGGGCGGGGGAGGTGGTTACGAGCAGTACTTC
TRBJ2-3 | NA | TRBV6-6 | TRBD2 | CASSHLRAGGTDTQYF | TGTGCCAGCAGTCACCTCAGGGCGGGAGGGACAGATACGCAGTATTTT
TRBJ1-2 | NA | TRBV2 | TRBD1 | CASRAGQGIGNYGYTF | TGTGCCAGCCGGGCGGGACAGGGTATCGGTAACTATGGCTACACCTTC
TRBJ1-1 | once | TRBV5-1 | NA | CASSLAGGSNTEAFF | TGCGCCAGCAGCTTGGCCGGGGGGTCGAACACTGAAGCTTTCTTT
TRBJ2-1 | NA | TRBV5-1 | NA | CASSYGQTTDNEQFF | TGCGCCAGCAGCTACGGACAGACAACGGACAATGAGCAGTTCTTC
TRBJ1-4 | NA | TRBV4-1 | TRBD1 | CASSSRDRGLGEKLFF | TGCGCCAGCAGCTCCCGGGACAGGGGGCTAGGTGAAAAACTGTTTTTT
TRBJ2-3 | once | TRBV7-2 | TRBD2 | CASSWRGASTDTQYF | TGTGCCAGCAGCTGGCGGGGGGCTAGCACAGATACGCAGTATTTT
TRBJ2-5 | NA | TRBV9 | NA | CASSYGPQETQYF | TGTGCCAGCAGCTACGGTCCGCAAGAGACCCAGTACTTC
TRBJ2-6 | NA | TRBV4-1 | NA | CASSSRTGRGANVLTF | TGCGCCAGCAGCTCCCGGACGGGCCGCGGGGCCAACGTCCTGACTTTC